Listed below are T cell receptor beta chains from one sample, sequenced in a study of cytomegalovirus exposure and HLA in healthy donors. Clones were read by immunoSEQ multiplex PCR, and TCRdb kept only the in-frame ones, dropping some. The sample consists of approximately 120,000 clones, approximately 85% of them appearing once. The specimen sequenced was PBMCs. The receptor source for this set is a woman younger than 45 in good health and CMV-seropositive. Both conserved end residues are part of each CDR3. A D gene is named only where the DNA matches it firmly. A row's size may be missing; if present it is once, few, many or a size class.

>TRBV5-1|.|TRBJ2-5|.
TGCGCCAGCAGCGTAACTGCAGAGACCCAGTACTTC
CASSVTAETQYF
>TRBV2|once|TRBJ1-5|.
TGTGCCAGCAGTGACAGTCAGGGGCGGAATCAGCCCCAGCATTTT
CASSDSQGRNQPQHF
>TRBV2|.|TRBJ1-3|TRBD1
TGTGCCAGCAAGTGGAACAGGGGTGCAGGAAACACCATATATTTT
CASKWNRGAGNTIYF
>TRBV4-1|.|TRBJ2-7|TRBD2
TGCGCCAGCAGCCACCGACTAGCTTCCTACGAGCAGTACTTC
CASSHRLASYEQYF
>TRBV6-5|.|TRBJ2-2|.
TGTGCCAGCAGACAGGACGGGTACACCGGGGAGCTGTTTTTT
CASRQDGYTGELFF
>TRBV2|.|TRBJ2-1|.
TGTGCCAGCAGTCCCAGGGCCCTCTACAATGAGCAGTTCTTC
CASSPRALYNEQFF
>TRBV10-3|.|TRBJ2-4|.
TGTGCCATCGGAGGTAGTAGCAACATTCAGTACTTC
CAIGGSSNIQYF
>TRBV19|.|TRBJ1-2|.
TGTGCCAGTAGTGAGGCGGTCCTCTATGGCTACACCTTC
CASSEAVLYGYTF
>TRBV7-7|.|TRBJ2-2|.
TGTGCCAGCAATCCGACCTCAGGGAATACCGGGGAGCTGTTTTTT
CASNPTSGNTGELFF
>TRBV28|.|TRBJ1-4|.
TGTGCCAGCAGTTTATGGGGGGGTGATAATGAAAAACTGTTTTTT
CASSLWGGDNEKLFF
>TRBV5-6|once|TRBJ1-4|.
TGTGCCAGCAGCTATTGGGACTTACGTAATGAAAAACTGTTTTTT
CASSYWDLRNEKLFF
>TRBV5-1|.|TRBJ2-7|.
TGCGCCAGCAGCCGCGGGACCTCCTACGAGCAGTACTTC
CASSRGTSYEQYF
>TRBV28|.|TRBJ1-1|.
TGTGCCAGCAGTTTTGGGGGGTACACTGAAGCTTTCTTT
CASSFGGYTEAFF
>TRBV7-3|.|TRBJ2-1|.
TGTGCCAGCAGCTTGGCGGCAAATGAGCAGTTCTTC
CASSLAANEQFF
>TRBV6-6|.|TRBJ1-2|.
TGTGCCAGCAGTTACCGGGAACAGGGTTATGGCTACACCTTC
CASSYREQGYGYTF
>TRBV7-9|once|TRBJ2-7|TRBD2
TGTGCCAGCAGCTCTCCAGCGGGACCCATGTCCTACGAGCAGTACTTC
CASSSPAGPMSYEQYF
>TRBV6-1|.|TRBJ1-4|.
TGTGCCAGCAGTGAAGCCTATGAAAAACTGTTTTTT
CASSEAYEKLFF
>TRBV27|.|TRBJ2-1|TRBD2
TGTGCCAGCACCTTTAGCGGGCTCTGGAATGAGCAGTTCTTC
CASTFSGLWNEQFF
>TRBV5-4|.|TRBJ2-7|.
TGTGCCAGCAGCTTAGTAGGCAGGGACAACGAGCAGTACTTC
CASSLVGRDNEQYF
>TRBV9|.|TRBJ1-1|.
TGTGCCAGCAGCGTGGGGGAGGGTCCGAGGGGAGCTTTCTTT
CASSVGEGPRGAFF
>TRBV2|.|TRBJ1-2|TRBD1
TGTGCCAGCAGTGTTTGGTTGGAGGGACAGCCCCTTCACACCTTC
CASSVWLEGQPLHTF
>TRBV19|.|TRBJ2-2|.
TGTGCCAGTAGTACTTCAGAAATGGCCGGGGAGCTGTTTTTT
CASSTSEMAGELFF
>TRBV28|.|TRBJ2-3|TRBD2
TGTGCCAGCAGTTTTCTAGCGGGGAGACTCGCGGGCACAGATACGCAGTATTTT
CASSFLAGRLAGTDTQYF
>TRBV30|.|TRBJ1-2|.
TGTGCCTGGAGTGTGCATGGGGCCTCAGGCCTAGGTGGCTACACCTTC
CAWSVHGASGLGGYTF
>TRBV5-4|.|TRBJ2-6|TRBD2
TGTGCCAGCAGCTTGGAGCGGGGAACGGGGGCCAACGTCCTGACTTTC
CASSLERGTGANVLTF
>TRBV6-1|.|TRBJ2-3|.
TGTGCCAGCATCCGAACTGGAGGAGCGACGCAGTATTTT
CASIRTGGATQYF
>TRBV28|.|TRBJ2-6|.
TGTGCCAGCAATCAACACACAGGGACTGGGGCCAACGTCCTGACTTTC
CASNQHTGTGANVLTF
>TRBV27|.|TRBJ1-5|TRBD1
TGTGCCAGCAGCCCCACAGGGGGGCCCCAGCATTTT
CASSPTGGPQHF
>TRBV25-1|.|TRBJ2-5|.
TGTGCCAGCAGTGAAGCGGTGAGCCGCGGGGAGACCCAGTACTTC
CASSEAVSRGETQYF
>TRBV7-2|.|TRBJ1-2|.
TGTGCCAGCAGCTTAGTGCAGGGTAACGGCTACACCTTC
CASSLVQGNGYTF
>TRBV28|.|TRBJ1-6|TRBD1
TGTGCCAGCAGTGAGGGAGGGACAGGGTATGCTTCACCCCTCCACTTT
CASSEGGTGYASPLHF
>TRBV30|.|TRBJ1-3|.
TGTGCCTGGAGCCTTACAGGGTCCACCTCTGGAAACACCATATATTTT
CAWSLTGSTSGNTIYF
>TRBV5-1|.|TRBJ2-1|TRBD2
TGCGCCAGCAGCTTGGAACGGACTAGCGGGGGTGAGCAGTTCTTC
CASSLERTSGGEQFF
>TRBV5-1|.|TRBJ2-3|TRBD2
TGCGCCAGCAGCCCACTAGCGGAGGCAGATACGCAGTATTTT
CASSPLAEADTQYF
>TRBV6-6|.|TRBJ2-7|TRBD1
TGTGCCAGCAGTTCCGCCGAGACAGGGAGTTACGAGCAGTACTTC
CASSSAETGSYEQYF
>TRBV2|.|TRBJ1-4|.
TGTGCCAGCAGGGGGGAGGTCGGGGAAAAACTGTTTTTT
CASRGEVGEKLFF
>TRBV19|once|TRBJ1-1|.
TGTGCCAGTAGTATAGCCCACATGAACACTGAAGCTTTCTTT
CASSIAHMNTEAFF
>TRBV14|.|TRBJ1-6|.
TGTGCCAGCAGCCAGGGAGGGGCACCCCTCCACTTT
CASSQGGAPLHF
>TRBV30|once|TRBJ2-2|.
TGTGCCTGGAGCCCTGTTGGCAGAACAACCGGGGAGCTGTTTTTT
CAWSPVGRTTGELFF
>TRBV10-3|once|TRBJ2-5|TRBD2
TGTGCCATCAGTGAAAGACTAGCGGGGGGTTTCAACCAAGAGACCCAGTACTTC
CAISERLAGGFNQETQYF
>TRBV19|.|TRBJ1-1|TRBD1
TGTGCCAGTAGTTTCCCGACAGGGCATGGAGGCACTGAAGCTTTCTTT
CASSFPTGHGGTEAFF
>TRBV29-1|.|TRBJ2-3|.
TGCAGCGCCTCGGGACTTGGCACAGATACGCAGTATTTT
CSASGLGTDTQYF
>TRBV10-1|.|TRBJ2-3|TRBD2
TGCGCCAGCGCTAGCGGATCCACAGATACACAGTATTTT
CASASGSTDTQYF
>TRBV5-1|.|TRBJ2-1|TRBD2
TGCGCCAGCAGCTTGATTGGCGGGAGCTACAATGAGCAGTTCTTC
CASSLIGGSYNEQFF
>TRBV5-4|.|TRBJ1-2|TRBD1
TGTGCCAGCAGCTTGACAGGGGGCGAATCTGGCTACACCTTC
CASSLTGGESGYTF
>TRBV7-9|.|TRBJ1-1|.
TGTGCCAGCAGCAACAGGGATTATGGCACTGAAGCTTTCTTT
CASSNRDYGTEAFF
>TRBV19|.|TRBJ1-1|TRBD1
TGTGCCAGTAGTATTACCAGGGGGAGCGCTGAAGCTTTCTTT
CASSITRGSAEAFF
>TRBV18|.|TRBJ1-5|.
TGTGCCAGCTCACCACAGGGGCCCCATAGCAATCAGCCCCAGCATTTT
CASSPQGPHSNQPQHF
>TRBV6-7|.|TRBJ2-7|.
TGTGCCAGCAGTTGCCCCGGACACTCCTACGAGCAGTACTTC
CASSCPGHSYEQYF
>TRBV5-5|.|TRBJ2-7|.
TGTGCCAGCAGCTTTTTCCAGGGTACCTACGAGCAGTACTTC
CASSFFQGTYEQYF
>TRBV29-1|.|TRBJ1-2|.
TGCAGCGTTCACTCCACCACAAGGGGGTATGGCTACACCTTC
CSVHSTTRGYGYTF
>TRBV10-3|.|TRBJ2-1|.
TGTGCCATCAGTGGCCCTAGCGTCGAGCAGTTCTTC
CAISGPSVEQFF
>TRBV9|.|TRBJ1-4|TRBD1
TGTGCCAGCAGCGTAGGGGACAGGGGAGGATCTAATGAAAAACTGTTTTTT
CASSVGDRGGSNEKLFF